A selection of T cell receptor beta chains follows, all from one sample in a study of blood T cell repertoires in COVID-19. Data came from immunoSEQ multiplex PCR; TCRdb stores just in-frame clones and leaves some out. The sample shows just over 300,000 clones, roughly nine tenths of them seen only once. Sequencing was performed on peripheral blood. These receptors came from a woman aged 25-40 years with COVID-19, enrolled during active disease. Each CDR3 is given with its conserved first and last residue. D genes are given only for firm matches. The size field is filled for only some rows; it gives once, few, many or a size class.

J: TRBJ2-1
length: 16
size: -
D: -
V: TRBV18
CDR3: CASSPIRTEGINEQFF
DNA: TGTGCCAGCTCACCAATTAGGACAGAGGGAATAAATGAGCAGTTCTTC

J: TRBJ1-1
length: 15
size: -
D: TRBD1
V: TRBV2
CDR3: CASSGGVTGGPEAFF
DNA: TGTGCCAGCAGTGGAGGGGTGACAGGGGGGCCTGAAGCTTTCTTT

J: TRBJ2-5
length: 16
size: once
D: TRBD2
V: TRBV27
CDR3: CASSFRGGRTQETQYF
DNA: TGTGCCAGCAGTTTTCGGGGGGGTCGGACGCAAGAGACCCAGTACTTC

J: TRBJ2-3
length: 15
size: few
D: TRBD1
V: TRBV6-4
CDR3: CASSPSDRDTDTQYF
DNA: TGTGCCAGCAGTCCGTCGGACAGGGACACAGATACGCAGTATTTT

J: TRBJ2-2
length: 17
size: -
D: -
V: TRBV15
CDR3: CATSRDRLAGNTGELFF
DNA: TGTGCCACCAGCAGAGATAGGCTAGCTGGCAACACCGGGGAGCTGTTTTTT

J: TRBJ2-2
length: 15
size: -
D: TRBD1
V: TRBV2
CDR3: CASSLDRGVAGELFF
DNA: TGTGCCAGCAGTCTGGACAGGGGGGTGGCCGGGGAGCTGTTTTTT

J: TRBJ2-5
length: 14
size: -
D: -
V: TRBV5-1
CDR3: CASSLGWGEETQYF
DNA: TGCGCCAGCAGCTTGGGGTGGGGAGAAGAGACCCAGTACTTC

J: TRBJ1-1
length: 14
size: once
D: -
V: TRBV18
CDR3: CASSQGPPLTEAFF
DNA: TGTGCCAGCTCCCAGGGGCCCCCGTTGACTGAAGCTTTCTTT

J: TRBJ1-1
length: 14
size: few
D: -
V: TRBV6-5
CDR3: CASRLQGPNTEAFF
DNA: TGTGCCAGCAGGTTACAGGGCCCGAACACTGAAGCTTTCTTT

J: TRBJ2-3
length: 18
size: once
D: TRBD2
V: TRBV18
CDR3: CASSPRLAGTPSTDTQYF
DNA: TGTGCCAGCTCACCACGGCTAGCGGGGACACCTAGCACAGATACGCAGTATTTT

J: TRBJ2-1
length: 16
size: few
D: TRBD1
V: TRBV7-9
CDR3: CASSSPPGTGYNEQFF
DNA: TGTGCCAGCAGCTCGCCACCCGGGACAGGGTACAATGAGCAGTTCTTC

J: TRBJ2-3
length: 11
size: -
D: -
V: TRBV5-1
CDR3: CASSLTGTQYF
DNA: TGCGCCAGCAGCCTCACAGGGACGCAGTATTTT

J: TRBJ1-1
length: 15
size: -
D: TRBD1
V: TRBV5-4
CDR3: CASSPPQGAVTEAFF
DNA: TGTGCCAGCAGCCCACCACAGGGGGCGGTTACTGAAGCTTTCTTT

J: TRBJ2-1
length: 14
size: -
D: -
V: TRBV2
CDR3: CASSALSSYNEQFF
DNA: TGTGCCAGCAGTGCATTGAGCTCCTACAATGAGCAGTTCTTC

J: TRBJ1-4
length: 14
size: -
D: -
V: TRBV11-2
CDR3: CASSEAPWGEKLFF
DNA: TGTGCCAGCAGCGAGGCGCCATGGGGCGAAAAACTGTTTTTT

J: TRBJ1-2
length: 13
size: -
D: -
V: TRBV5-6
CDR3: CASSLDPDSSNTF
DNA: TGTGCCAGCAGCTTAGACCCGGACAGCTCGAACACCTTC

J: TRBJ2-3
length: 14
size: -
D: -
V: TRBV11-3
CDR3: CASSPAGVTDTQYF
DNA: TGTGCCAGCAGCCCCGCAGGGGTCACAGATACGCAGTATTTT

J: TRBJ2-5
length: 15
size: -
D: -
V: TRBV11-2
CDR3: CASSNLFAYQETQYF
DNA: TGTGCCAGCAGCAACCTCTTCGCGTACCAAGAGACCCAGTACTTC

J: TRBJ2-3
length: 16
size: -
D: -
V: TRBV18
CDR3: CASSPRLDSGTDTQYF
DNA: TGTGCCAGCTCACCGCGTCTCGATAGTGGCACAGATACGCAGTATTTT

J: TRBJ1-3
length: 15
size: -
D: TRBD1
V: TRBV18
CDR3: CASSPPAGGSHTIYF
DNA: TGTGCCAGCTCACCACCGGCAGGGGGGTCCCACACCATATATTTT

J: TRBJ1-1
length: 11
size: -
D: TRBD1
V: TRBV20-1
CDR3: CSAVWGTVRCF
DNA: TGCAGTGCCGTGTGGGGGACAGTGCGATGCTTT

J: TRBJ1-2
length: 13
size: -
D: -
V: TRBV27
CDR3: CASRNGGEDGYTF
DNA: TGTGCCAGCAGAAACGGGGGGGAGGATGGCTACACCTTC

J: TRBJ1-1
length: 12
size: -
D: -
V: TRBV6-2/TRBV6-3
CDR3: CASSYSAAEAFF
DNA: TGTGCCAGCAGTTACTCAGCGGCTGAAGCTTTCTTT

J: TRBJ2-7
length: 12
size: -
D: -
V: TRBV7-9
CDR3: CASSRGPSEQYF
DNA: TGTGCCAGCAGCCGTGGGCCCAGCGAGCAGTACTTC

J: TRBJ2-4
length: 15
size: -
D: -
V: TRBV27
CDR3: CASSPARYAGHIQYF
DNA: TGTGCCAGCAGTCCCGCAAGGTACGCGGGTCACATTCAGTACTTC

J: TRBJ2-3
length: 14
size: few
D: TRBD1
V: TRBV19
CDR3: CASSSGQVGDTQYF
DNA: TGTGCCAGTAGTTCAGGACAGGTAGGAGATACGCAGTATTTT

J: TRBJ1-2
length: 13
size: -
D: -
V: TRBV30
CDR3: CAWSPSGSQGYTF
DNA: TGTGCCTGGAGTCCTTCAGGTTCTCAAGGCTACACCTTC

J: TRBJ1-6
length: 16
size: -
D: -
V: TRBV3-1/TRBV3-2
CDR3: CASSLSGPNEGSPLHF
DNA: TGTGCCAGCAGCCTATCCGGGCCCAATGAGGGTTCACCCCTCCACTTT

J: TRBJ2-5
length: 14
size: -
D: -
V: TRBV7-2
CDR3: CASSSRVRWETQYF
DNA: TGTGCCAGCAGCTCTCGGGTCAGATGGGAGACCCAGTACTTC

J: TRBJ1-3
length: 13
size: -
D: -
V: TRBV6-5
CDR3: CASNGGHGNTIYF
DNA: TGTGCCAGCAATGGGGGCCATGGAAACACCATATATTTT

J: TRBJ2-7
length: 16
size: -
D: -
V: TRBV5-1
CDR3: CASSLVQGIWSYEQYF
DNA: TGCGCCAGCAGTTTAGTACAGGGAATTTGGTCCTACGAGCAGTACTTC

J: TRBJ1-6
length: 15
size: -
D: -
V: TRBV6-5
CDR3: CASSRTGKGNSPLHF
DNA: TGTGCCAGCAGTCGAACAGGGAAGGGTAATTCACCCCTCCACTTT

J: TRBJ1-1
length: 13
size: -
D: -
V: TRBV4-1
CDR3: CASSPSRVTEAFF
DNA: TGCGCCAGCAGCCCGTCGCGGGTCACTGAAGCTTTCTTT

J: TRBJ2-1
length: 12
size: -
D: TRBD1
V: TRBV12-3/TRBV12-4
CDR3: CASRTGYNEQFF
DNA: TGTGCCAGCAGGACAGGGTACAATGAGCAGTTCTTC

J: TRBJ1-3
length: 14
size: -
D: TRBD1
V: TRBV6-2/TRBV6-3
CDR3: CASSRTGIGNTIYF
DNA: TGTGCCAGCAGTAGGACAGGCATCGGAAACACCATATATTTT

J: TRBJ2-7
length: 14
size: -
D: TRBD1
V: TRBV6-2/TRBV6-3
CDR3: CASSYGGQNYEQYF
DNA: TGTGCCAGCAGTTACGGGGGACAGAACTACGAGCAGTACTTC

J: TRBJ2-3
length: 17
size: -
D: TRBD1
V: TRBV28
CDR3: CASRGGYRDRAPDTQYF
DNA: TGTGCCAGCAGAGGGGGGTACCGGGACAGGGCCCCAGATACGCAGTATTTT

J: TRBJ1-1
length: 16
size: -
D: TRBD1
V: TRBV27
CDR3: CASRPGQGRVGTEAFF
DNA: TGTGCCAGCAGGCCGGGACAGGGGAGGGTGGGCACTGAAGCTTTCTTT

J: TRBJ2-5
length: 16
size: -
D: TRBD2
V: TRBV9
CDR3: CASSVTSGGAGETQYF
DNA: TGTGCCAGCAGCGTGACTAGCGGGGGGGCCGGGGAGACCCAGTACTTC

J: TRBJ1-3
length: 14
size: -
D: -
V: TRBV30
CDR3: CAWSVRKAGNTIYF
DNA: TGTGCCTGGAGTGTGAGGAAGGCTGGAAACACCATATATTTT

J: TRBJ2-4
length: 17
size: -
D: TRBD2
V: TRBV5-1
CDR3: CASSSGPFQRGENIQYF
DNA: TGCGCCAGCAGCTCCGGGCCCTTCCAGCGGGGGGAAAACATTCAGTACTTC

J: TRBJ2-1
length: 13
size: -
D: -
V: TRBV19
CDR3: CASSGTLYNEQFF
DNA: TGTGCCAGTAGTGGCACATTGTACAATGAGCAGTTCTTC

J: TRBJ1-5
length: 14
size: -
D: TRBD1
V: TRBV28
CDR3: CASSFRTGDQPQHF
DNA: TGTGCCAGCAGTTTTCGGACAGGGGATCAGCCCCAGCATTTT

J: TRBJ2-1
length: 18
size: -
D: TRBD1
V: TRBV27
CDR3: CASSLSPGDRSYYNEQFF
DNA: TGTGCCAGCAGTTTATCCCCCGGGGACAGATCCTACTACAATGAGCAGTTCTTC

J: TRBJ2-1
length: 18
size: -
D: -
V: TRBV3-1/TRBV3-2
CDR3: CASSQDGGGRSSYNEQFF
DNA: TGTGCCAGCAGCCAAGATGGGGGGGGCCGGAGCTCCTACAATGAGCAGTTCTTC

J: TRBJ2-3
length: 15
size: -
D: -
V: TRBV6-6
CDR3: CASSPWSEGTDTQYF
DNA: TGTGCCAGCAGCCCTTGGAGCGAAGGCACAGATACGCAGTATTTT

J: TRBJ1-4
length: 15
size: -
D: TRBD1
V: TRBV6-6
CDR3: CASSYSTGGLEKLFF
DNA: TGTGCCAGCAGTTACTCTACAGGGGGGCTTGAAAAACTGTTTTTT

J: TRBJ1-1
length: 16
size: -
D: -
V: TRBV7-9
CDR3: CASSFNAGSLNTEAFF
DNA: TGTGCCAGCAGCTTTAACGCAGGGTCTTTGAACACTGAAGCTTTCTTT

J: TRBJ1-2
length: 13
size: -
D: -
V: TRBV11-2
CDR3: CASSETGLGGYTF
DNA: TGTGCCAGCAGCGAGACAGGATTGGGCGGCTACACCTTC

J: TRBJ2-3
length: 16
size: once
D: TRBD2
V: TRBV19
CDR3: CASSFGTSVDTDTQYF
DNA: TGTGCCAGTAGTTTCGGGACTAGCGTTGACACAGATACGCAGTATTTT

J: TRBJ1-1
length: 14
size: -
D: TRBD1
V: TRBV28
CDR3: CASRSTGQGTEAFF
DNA: TGTGCCAGCCGCTCTACCGGACAGGGAACTGAAGCTTTCTTT